The 28 T cell receptor beta chains reported below all come from one sample, sequenced in a study of T cells in lung cancer brain metastases. Here immunoSEQ multiplex PCR was the method, and the copy in TCRdb shows in-frame clones only, minus some. The sample yields about 5,000 clones, 87% seen once. Sequenced input: tumor tissue from the primary lung tumor. These receptors were collected from a woman aged 45-65 years with non-small cell lung cancer.

The chain combines TRBV7-8 with TRBJ1-2; D is perhaps TRBD1 (6 bases). CDR1 is SGHVS, CDR2 FQNEAQ, per germline. Trimming removed 1 base at V and 8 bases at J, with 14 bases between. CDR3 length equals 14 residues. The CDR3 reads CASSLGVQGGGYTF. The CDR3 DNA sequence: TGTGCCAGCAGCTTAGGAGTACAGGGAGGCGGCTACACCTTC.

V is TRBV5-6 and J is TRBJ2-7; D might be TRBD2 (5 bases). CDR3 size: 15 residues. With 3 bases removed from V and 5 bases from J, the gap between germline ends came to 18 bases. Germline loops: CDR1 SGHDT, CDR2 YYEEEE. Here the CDR3 DNA reads TGTGCCAGCAGCTCGGACTTCCCGCGGACGGACGAGCAGTACGTC. Translation: CASSSDFPRTDEQYV.

This sequence joins TRBV12-5 and TRBJ1-5, with D hard to call. Trimming took off 1 base at V and 4 bases at J, with 8 bases between the two ends. The CDR3 totals 14 residues. The germline gives CDR1 LGHNT, CDR2 FRNRAP. CDR3 protein: CASGLDYGNQPQHF. The CDR3, as DNA: TGTGCTAGTGGTTTGGATTATGGGAATCAGCCCCAGCATTTT.

This clone appeared a single time. In nucleotides, the CDR3 is TGCGCCAGCAGCCTAGATTACGACATGGGGCCGGAGAATGGCTACACCTTC. This encodes CASSLDYDMGPENGYTF. The chain has TRBV4-1 and TRBJ1-2; tentatively, D is TRBD1 (5 bases). The germline gives CDR1 MGHRA, CDR2 YSYEKL. This CDR3 spans 17 amino acids. The V end was cut by 4 bases, the J end by 6 bases, with 24 bases between.

CDR3 nucleotides: TGTGCCAGCAGCTTGGCTGCGGGAGGGGGCACAGATACGCAGTATTTT. Protein product: CASSLAAGGGTDTQYF. The V and J genes are TRBV5-4 and TRBJ2-3, with 9 nucleotides matching TRBD2. The length of the CDR3 is 16 residues. V was clipped by 0 bases and J by 1 base; unmatched bases: 3. CDR1 SGHNT and CDR2 YYREEE come from the germline V gene (reference sequence). Supplemented by reference TRBV5-4 and TRBJ2-3, the full variable domain reads ETGVTQSPTHLIKTRGQQVTLRCSSQSGHNTVSWYQQALGQGPQFIFQYYREEENGRGNFPPRFSGLQFPNYSSELNVNALELDDSALYLCASSLAAGGGTDTQYFGPGTRLTVL.

CDR3 protein: CASSRGSSGANVLTF. Written as DNA, the CDR3 is TGTGCCAGCAGTAGAGGGAGCTCTGGGGCCAACGTCCTGACTTTC. The chain employs TRBV2 and TRBJ2-6; the D gene is possibly TRBD2 (5 bases). Trimming pared 5 bases from V and 0 bases from J, leaving 8 bases between. Germline V gives CDR1 SNHLY, CDR2 FYNNEI. CDR3 length equals 15 residues.

This clone was seen a single time. The chain carries TRBV19 and TRBJ1-2; unclear D gene. The germline CDR1 and CDR2 sequences are LNHDA and SQIVND (reference sequence). Trimming removed 2 bases at V and 8 bases at J, with 12 bases between. CDR3 length: 13 residues. The CDR3 DNA reads TGTGCCAGTAGTATACCACAAGGAGGCGGCTACACCTTC. This translates into CASSIPQGGGYTF.

The V gene is TRBV18, the J gene TRBJ2-1; D may be TRBD1 or TRBD2 (6 bases each). Germline loops: CDR1 KGHSH, CDR2 LQKENI. Trimming stripped 3 bases from V and 8 bases from J, with 17 bases between. This CDR3 contains 15 residues. The CDR3: CASSPTGAKVDEQFF. CDR3 bases: TGTGCCAGCTCACCGACGGGGGCTAAGGTCGATGAGCAGTTCTTC.

The J gene is TRBJ2-6, the V gene TRBV11-3; D gene unclear. The V end was cut by 5 bases, the J end by 0 bases, with 8 bases between. The length of the CDR3 is 15 residues. Germline loops: CDR1 SGHNT, CDR2 YENEEA. The CDR3 nucleotides are TGTGCCAGCAGCCCTGACTTCTCTGGGGCCAACGTCCTGACTTTC. It specifies CASSPDFSGANVLTF.

The chain combines TRBV7-9 with TRBJ1-4; D unclear. The CDR3 totals 16 residues. Germline loops: CDR1 SEHNR, CDR2 FQNEAQ (reference sequence). With 5 bases removed from V and 3 bases from J, the gap between germline ends came to 16 bases. CDR3 protein: CASSPGEGGANEKLFF. CDR3 nucleotides: TGTGCCAGCAGCCCCGGAGAGGGAGGCGCTAATGAAAAACTGTTTTTT.

This chain joins TRBV11-2 and TRBJ1-5; a weak D match, TRBD1 (6 bases). Germline lookup yields CDR1 SGHAT and CDR2 FQNNGV. V lost 2 bases, J lost 5 bases, and 10 bases lay in between. The CDR3 extends over 14 amino acids. The CDR3 bases are TGTGCCAGCAGCTTAAGGGGGGAGGATCAGCCCCAGCATTTT. Translated: CASSLRGEDQPQHF.

The chain carries TRBV27 and TRBJ2-3; 9 bases line up with TRBD1. CDR1 MNHEY and CDR2 SMNVEV come from the germline V gene (reference sequence). The CDR3 is 17 residues long. V dropped 6 bases and J dropped 6; count of bases not matched to a gene: 16. The CDR3 is CASRQGWAGTGLDTQYF. The CDR3 nucleotides read TGTGCCAGCAGACAGGGATGGGCCGGGACAGGGTTGGATACGCAGTATTTT.

The chain couples TRBV11-3 to TRBJ2-1, with D possibly matching TRBD1 (5 bases). Germline V gene data show CDR1 as SGHNT and CDR2 as YENEEA. This CDR3 is 13 amino acids long. Between the trimmed V and J ends, which lost 1 base and 6 bases, there was a span of 7 bases. The CDR3 sequence is CASSLARVNEQFF. The DNA of the CDR3 is TGTGCCAGCAGCTTAGCCAGGGTCAATGAGCAGTTCTTC.

The rearrangement links TRBV6-6 to TRBJ2-7, with 11 bases fitting TRBD1. Germline CDR1 and CDR2: MNHNY and SVGAGI (reference sequence). Trimming removed 8 bases from V and 4 bases from J; junction bases left unmatched: 10. The CDR3 is made up of 15 amino acids. The CDR3 DNA reads as TGTGCCAGCTCCCCAGGGACAGGGGGGAAATACGAGCAGTACGTC. Its translation is CASSPGTGGKYEQYV.

This sequence joins TRBV29-1 and TRBJ1-1; D perhaps matches TRBD1 (5 bases). The CDR3 is 13 residues long. Trimming pared 6 bases from V and 3 bases from J, leaving 14 bases between. CDR1 SQVTM and CDR2 ANQGSEA come from the germline V gene. CDR3 DNA sequence: TGCAGCGTCGACAGTGGTAAGGACACTGAAGCTTTCTTT. This encodes CSVDSGKDTEAFF.

CDR3 in amino acids: CASSQDDRWNGYTF. The DNA of the CDR3 is TGTGCCAGCAGCCAAGATGACAGGTGGAATGGCTACACCTTC. V gene TRBV14 combines with J gene TRBJ1-2; possibly TRBD1 for D (6 bases). The CDR3 contains 14 residues. The V gene lost 0 bases and the J gene lost 6 bases, with 11 bases spanning the gap. CDR1 and CDR2 (germline): SGHDN, FVKESK.

This clone was counted only a few times. V and J are TRBV10-3 and TRBJ2-7; no clear D. CDR1 is ENHRY, CDR2 SYGVKD, per germline. The CDR3 runs to 12 residues. Trimming shortened V by 2 bases and J by 6 bases, and 8 bases separated the two germline ends. CDR3 bases: TGTGCCATCAGTGAGGGAGTACGCGAGCAGTACGTC. This encodes CAISEGVREQYV.

The rearrangement links TRBV7-9 to TRBJ1-1; no reliable D call. The CDR3 spans 16 residues. The germline V gene encodes CDR1 SEHNR and CDR2 FQNEAQ (reference sequence). V was cut by 1 base and J by 8 bases, with 20 bases left in between. The CDR3 sequence: CASSLGVNSQISEAFF. The CDR3 DNA reads TGTGCCAGCAGCTTAGGGGTTAACAGTCAAATATCCGAAGCTTTCTTT.

The chain combines TRBV6-1 with TRBJ2-1; no clear D. Germline-derived CDR1 and CDR2 are MNHNS and SASEGT. The CDR3 consists of 13 residues. The V end was cut by 6 bases, the J end by 0 bases, with 6 bases between. The CDR3 DNA reads TGTGCCAGCAGGGACGCCTCCTACAATGAGCAGTTCTTC. Amino acid sequence: CASRDASYNEQFF.

The chain carries TRBV10-2 and TRBJ2-2; 10 positions match TRBD1. The germline V gene has CDR1 WSHSY and CDR2 SAAADI. Trimming cost V 2 bases and J 6 bases; bases outside gene matches: 3. The CDR3 is 15 amino acids. CDR3 nucleotides: TGCGCCAGCAGTGAGAGACAGGGGGCCCCCGGGGAGCTGTTTTTT. Translating it yields CASSERQGAPGELFF.

As for this clone: The same CDR3 also results from other DNA sequences found in this sample. J is TRBJ1-1 and V is TRBV11-3; D might be TRBD1 (5 bases). V lost 5 bases to trimming and J lost 1 base, with 17 bases between them. This CDR3 spans 16 amino acids. Germline V gene sequence: CDR1 SGHNT, CDR2 YENEEA. CDR3 protein: CASSRRHPGRNTEAFF. CDR3 DNA sequence: TGTGCCAGCAGCCGGAGACACCCAGGGCGGAACACTGAAGCTTTCTTT. Complete variable domain (other parts from reference TRBV11-3 and TRBJ1-1): EAGVVQSPRYKIIEKKQPVAFWCNPISGHNTLYWYLQNLGQGPELLIRYENEEAVDDSQLPKDRFSAERLKGVDSTLKIQPAELGDSAVYLCASSRRHPGRNTEAFFGQGTRLTVV.

This sequence joins TRBV6-1 and TRBJ1-5; possible D gene TRBD1, 6 bases. V lost 6 bases and J lost 6, with 12 bases in between. The CDR3 runs 13 residues. Germline V CDR1 and CDR2: MNHNS, SASEGT. Written as DNA, the CDR3 is TGTGCCAGCAGCCTGACAGGACGTCAGCCCCAGCATTTT. Amino acid sequence: CASSLTGRQPQHF.

The chain is built from TRBV4-2 and TRBJ2-1; D remains unclear. Germline values: CDR1 LGHNA, CDR2 YNFKEQ. The CDR3 runs 13 residues. Trimming stripped 0 bases from V and 11 bases from J, with 11 bases between. The DNA for the CDR3 is TGTGCCAGCAGCCAAGATCTTGACTGGCAGCAGTTCTTC. Translated, it gives CASSQDLDWQQFF.

This chain connects TRBV7-9 to TRBJ2-3, with TRBD2 identical over 11 bases. The V and J ends lost 3 bases and 6 bases, in that order; junction bases with no gene match: 14. The CDR3 length is 18 residues. From germline, CDR1 is SEHNR and CDR2 FQNEAQ (reference sequence). The CDR3 reads CASSFGQLLAGVADTQYF. CDR3 DNA sequence: TGTGCCAGCAGCTTCGGACAACTACTAGCGGGAGTAGCTGATACGCAGTATTTT.

CDR3 sequence (DNA): TGCAGCGTTAGGGGACAGGGAAACAATGAGCAGTTCTTC. This translates into CSVRGQGNNEQFF. V is TRBV29-1 and J is TRBJ2-1; TRBD1 matches at 9 bases. This CDR3 has 13 residues. Germline V gives CDR1 SQVTM, CDR2 ANQGSEA. The J segment lost 5 bases and the V segment lost 5 bases, leaving 4 bases of the junction unmatched.

The rearrangement joins TRBV6-4 to TRBJ2-2; 10 nucleotides line up with TRBD1. The CDR3 totals 21 residues. The junction had 21 bases not matched to a gene; V was cut back by 2 bases and J by 6 bases. Germline V CDR1 and CDR2: MRHNA, SNTAGT. The CDR3 region has the DNA TGTGCCAGCAGTGACCGACCGGGACAGGGGACCCTCTTCTCGAGGGCCGGGGAGCTGTTTTTT. This sequence encodes CASSDRPGQGTLFSRAGELFF.

This chain connects TRBV7-8 to TRBJ1-4; perhaps TRBD1 as D (5 bases). The V and J ends lost 5 bases and 8 bases respectively, with 24 bases between them. CDR1 and CDR2 from the germline V gene are SGHVS and FQNEAQ. The CDR3 is made up of 17 amino acids. The CDR3 nucleotides are TGTGCCAGCAGCCGATCCGCCTCGAGGGGCGGGAGGGAAAAACTGTTTTTT. Translated, it gives CASSRSASRGGREKLFF.

This clone was counted a few times. CDR3 amino acids: CASSVARGLGLNEQFF. The CDR3 region has the DNA TGTGCCAGCAGCGTAGCTCGAGGACTAGGCCTAAATGAGCAGTTCTTC. The chain uses TRBV9 and TRBJ2-1, with 7 bases identical to TRBD2. Germline V gives CDR1 SGDLS, CDR2 YYNGEE. Trimming cost V 0 bases and J 7 bases; bases outside gene matches: 10. The CDR3 is made up of 16 amino acids.